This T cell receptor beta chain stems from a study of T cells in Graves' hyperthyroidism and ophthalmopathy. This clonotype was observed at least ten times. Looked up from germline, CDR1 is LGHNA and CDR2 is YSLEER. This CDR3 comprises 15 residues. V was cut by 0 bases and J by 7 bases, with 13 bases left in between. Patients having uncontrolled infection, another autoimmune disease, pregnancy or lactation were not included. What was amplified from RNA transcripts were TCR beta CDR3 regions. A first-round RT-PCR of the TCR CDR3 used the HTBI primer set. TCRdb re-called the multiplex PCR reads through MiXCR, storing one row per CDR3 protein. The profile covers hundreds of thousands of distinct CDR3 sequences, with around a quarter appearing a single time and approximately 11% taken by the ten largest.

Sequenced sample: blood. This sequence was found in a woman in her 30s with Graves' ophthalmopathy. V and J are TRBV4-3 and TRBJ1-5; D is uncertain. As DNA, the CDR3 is TGCGCCAGCAGCCAAGATGGTCTGGCAGCCCAGCCCCAGCATTTT. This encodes CASSQDGLAAQPQHF.